The 5 T cell receptor beta chains listed next were all sequenced from one sample in a study of blood T cells in healthy people across ages (dated by TCRdb to 2014 to 2015). Library preparation was by 5' RACE. TCRdb records Illumina HiSeq 2500 as the sequencer. A second roughly 6 to 12 cycle PCR used a sample-barcoded 5' primer and a J-beta primer mix. TCRdb trimmed the raw reads at Q25, called clones with MiXCR and kept productive beta chains. Entries are consolidated by CDR3 protein sequence, retaining the most common genes and DNA. The sample contains hundreds of thousands of distinct CDR3 sequences, about 30% of them found a single time. The ten largest clonotypes hold approximately 15% of the sample. Sequenced material: blood. These receptors all come from a woman aged 80 or over in good health. Donor details come from another sample of the same person, matched by shared clones.

As to this clonotype: Since a much larger clone is just one base distant, this may be a read error. The chain has TRBV5-8 and TRBJ2-1; weak D call: TRBD1 (6 bases). CDR1 SGHTS and CDR2 YDEGEE come from the germline V gene. The V end was cut by 2 bases, the J end by 9 bases, with 18 bases between. The CDR3 totals 15 residues. This chain's CDR3 is CASSLLGARSSEQFF. CDR3 in DNA: TGTGCCAGCAGCTTATTGGGGGCCCGGAGCAGTGAGCAGTTCTTC. Full variable domain (missing parts from reference TRBV5-8 and TRBJ2-1): EAGVTQSPTHLIKTRGQQATLRCSPISGHTSVYWYQQALGLGLQFLLWYDEGEERNRGNFPPRFSGRQFPNYSSELNVNALELEDSALYLCASSLLGARSSEQFFGPGTRLTVL.

About this clonotype itself: An end of the junction differs from the germline gene, which may be a read error. The chain carries TRBV9 and TRBJ1-2, with no clear D. Germline CDR1 SGDLS, CDR2 YYNGEE. The CDR3 length is 15 residues. The CDR3 reads CANSVAPSGGGGYTF. The CDR3 nucleotides read TGTGCCAACAGCGTAGCCCCCAGCGGCGGTGGGGGCTACACCTTC.

This clonotype was detected only a few times. A read error may explain this, as a much larger clone is one base away. The gene calls are TRBV6-1 and TRBJ2-1; the match to TRBD1 covers 10 bases. The J call may be mistaken, given a closer DNA end match to TRBJ2-7. The germline CDR1 and CDR2 sequences are MNHNS and SASEGT. The CDR3 has 17 residues. The CDR3 bases are TGTGCCAGCACCGCTCTCCCCCGGGACAGGGGCTACAATGAGCAGTACTTC. It encodes CASTALPRDRGYNEQYF.

Regarding this clonotype: This could be a read error, since a much larger clone is one nucleotide away. The gene calls are TRBV11-2 and TRBJ2-5, with TRBD1 matching 7 bases. Per germline, CDR1 SGHAT and CDR2 FQNNGV. Unmatched junction bases numbered 3, after V lost 2 bases and J lost 0 bases. This CDR3 region has 15 residues. The DNA for the CDR3 is TGTGCCAGCAGCTTAATAGGACAGGACCAAGAGACCCAGTACTTC. Its translation is CASSLIGQDQETQYF.

As concerns this clonotype: Relative to the germline gene, one junction end is altered; a read error may explain this. This chain links TRBV18 with TRBJ2-5; D is unclear. This CDR3 comprises 11 residues. The V gene's germline CDR1 is KGHSH and CDR2 LQKENI. The CDR3 here is CASLPQETQYF. CDR3 coding DNA: TGTGCCAGCTTACCACAGGAGACCCAGTACTTC.